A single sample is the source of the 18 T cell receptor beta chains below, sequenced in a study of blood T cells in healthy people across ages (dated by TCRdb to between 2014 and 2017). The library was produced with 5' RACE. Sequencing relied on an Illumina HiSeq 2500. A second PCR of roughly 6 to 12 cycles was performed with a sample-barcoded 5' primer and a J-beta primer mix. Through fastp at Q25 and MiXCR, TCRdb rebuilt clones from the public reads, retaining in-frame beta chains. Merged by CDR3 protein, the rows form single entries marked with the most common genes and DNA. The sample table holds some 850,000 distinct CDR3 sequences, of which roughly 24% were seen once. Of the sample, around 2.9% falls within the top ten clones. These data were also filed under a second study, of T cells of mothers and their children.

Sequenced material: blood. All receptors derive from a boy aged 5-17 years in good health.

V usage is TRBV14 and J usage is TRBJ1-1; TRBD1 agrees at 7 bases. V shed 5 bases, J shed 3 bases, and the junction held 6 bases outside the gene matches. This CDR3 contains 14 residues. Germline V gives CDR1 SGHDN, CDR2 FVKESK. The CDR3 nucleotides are TGTGCCAGCAGCGCGTGGGACAGAGACACTGAAGCTTTCTTT. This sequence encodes CASSAWDRDTEAFF.

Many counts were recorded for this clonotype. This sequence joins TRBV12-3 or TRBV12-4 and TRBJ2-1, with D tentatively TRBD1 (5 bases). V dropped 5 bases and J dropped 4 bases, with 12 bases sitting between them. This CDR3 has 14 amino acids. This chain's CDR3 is CASSNRRAYNEQFF. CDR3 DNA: TGTGCCAGCAGTAACAGGCGTGCGTACAATGAGCAGTTCTTC.

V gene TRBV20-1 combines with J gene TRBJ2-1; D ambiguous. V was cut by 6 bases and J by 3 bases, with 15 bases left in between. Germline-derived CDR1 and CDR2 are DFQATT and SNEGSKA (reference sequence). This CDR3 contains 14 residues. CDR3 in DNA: TGCAGTGCCCCTCGGTCTTTCCTCTACAATGAGCAGTTCTTC. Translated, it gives CSAPRSFLYNEQFF.

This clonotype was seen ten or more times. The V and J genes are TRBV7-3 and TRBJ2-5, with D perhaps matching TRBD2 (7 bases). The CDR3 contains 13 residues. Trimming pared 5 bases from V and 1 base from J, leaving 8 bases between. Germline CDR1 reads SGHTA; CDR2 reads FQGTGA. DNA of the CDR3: TGTGCCAGCAGCGGGGGGGCCCAAGAGACCCAGTACTTC. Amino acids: CASSGGAQETQYF.

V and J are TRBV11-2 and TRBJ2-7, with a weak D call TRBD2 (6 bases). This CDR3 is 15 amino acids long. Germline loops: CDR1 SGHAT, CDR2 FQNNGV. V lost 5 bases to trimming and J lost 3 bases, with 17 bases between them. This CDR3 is CASSPTSFGLYEQYF. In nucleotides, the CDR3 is TGTGCCAGCAGCCCCACTAGCTTTGGTCTCTACGAGCAGTACTTC. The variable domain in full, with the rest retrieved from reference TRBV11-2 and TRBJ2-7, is EAGVAQSPRYKIIEKRQSVAFWCNPISGHATLYWYQQILGQGPKLLIQFQNNGVVDDSQLPKDRFSAERLKGVDSTLKIQPAKLEDSAVYLCASSPTSFGLYEQYFGPGTRLTVT.

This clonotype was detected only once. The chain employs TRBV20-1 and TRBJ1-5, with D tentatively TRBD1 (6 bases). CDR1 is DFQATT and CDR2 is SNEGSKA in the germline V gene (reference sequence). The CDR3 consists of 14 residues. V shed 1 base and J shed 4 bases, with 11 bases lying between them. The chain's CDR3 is CSARGGDRNQPQHF. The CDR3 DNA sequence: TGCAGTGCTAGAGGAGGAGACAGGAATCAGCCCCAGCATTTT.

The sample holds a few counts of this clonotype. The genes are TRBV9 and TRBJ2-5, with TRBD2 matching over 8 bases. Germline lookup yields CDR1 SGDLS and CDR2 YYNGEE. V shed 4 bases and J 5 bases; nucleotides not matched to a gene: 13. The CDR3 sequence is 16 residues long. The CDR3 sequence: CASSKEGLADRETQYF. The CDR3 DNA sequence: TGTGCCAGCAGCAAAGAAGGACTAGCTGATCGGGAGACCCAGTACTTC.

CDR3 in amino acids: CASSFGTGGPGNTIYF. CDR3 sequence (DNA): TGTGCCAGCAGTTTTGGGACGGGGGGCCCTGGAAACACCATATATTTT. The genes are TRBV12-3 or TRBV12-4 and TRBJ1-3; a weak D match, TRBD1 (6 bases). The V end lost 3 bases, the J end lost 2 bases, and 14 bases lay between the germline ends. This CDR3 is built from 16 residues.

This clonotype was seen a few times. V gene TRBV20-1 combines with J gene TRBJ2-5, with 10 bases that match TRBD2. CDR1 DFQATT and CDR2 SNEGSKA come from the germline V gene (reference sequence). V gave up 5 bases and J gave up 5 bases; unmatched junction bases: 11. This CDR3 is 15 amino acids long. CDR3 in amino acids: CSAALSGGAFETQYF. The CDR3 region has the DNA TGCAGTGCTGCCCTCAGCGGGGGGGCCTTCGAGACCCAGTACTTC.

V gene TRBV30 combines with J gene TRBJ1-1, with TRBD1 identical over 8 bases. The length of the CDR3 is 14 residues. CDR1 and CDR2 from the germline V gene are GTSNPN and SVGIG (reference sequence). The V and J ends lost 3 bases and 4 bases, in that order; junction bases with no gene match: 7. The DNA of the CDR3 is TGTGCCTGGAGGGGACGACAGGGGCTCACTGAAGCTTTCTTT. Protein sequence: CAWRGRQGLTEAFF.

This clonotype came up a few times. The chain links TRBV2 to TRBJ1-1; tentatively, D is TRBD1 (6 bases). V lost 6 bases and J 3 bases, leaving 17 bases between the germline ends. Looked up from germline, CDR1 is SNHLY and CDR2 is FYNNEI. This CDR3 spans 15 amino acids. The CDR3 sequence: CASRSRAAGDTEAFF. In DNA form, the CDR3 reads TGTGCCAGCAGATCACGGGCTGCAGGGGACACTGAAGCTTTCTTT.

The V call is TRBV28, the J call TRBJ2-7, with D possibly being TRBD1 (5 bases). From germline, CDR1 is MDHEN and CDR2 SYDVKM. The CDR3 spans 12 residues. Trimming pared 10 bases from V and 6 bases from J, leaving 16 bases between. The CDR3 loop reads CAIRAGKAEQYF. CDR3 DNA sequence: TGTGCCATCCGGGCAGGGAAGGCCGAGCAGTACTTC.

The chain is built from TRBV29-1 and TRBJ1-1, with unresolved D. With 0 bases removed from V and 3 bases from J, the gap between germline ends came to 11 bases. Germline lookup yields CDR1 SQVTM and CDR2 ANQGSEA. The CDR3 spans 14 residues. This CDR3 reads CSVEEGPEDTEAFF. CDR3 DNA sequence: TGCAGCGTTGAAGAGGGCCCGGAAGACACTGAAGCTTTCTTT.

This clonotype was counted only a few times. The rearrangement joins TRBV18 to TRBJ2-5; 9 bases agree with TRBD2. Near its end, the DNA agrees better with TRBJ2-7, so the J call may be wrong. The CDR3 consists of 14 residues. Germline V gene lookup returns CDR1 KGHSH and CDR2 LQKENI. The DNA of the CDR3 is TGTGCCAGCCGCGGGGGGGCCGTGACCTACGAGCAGTACTTC. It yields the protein CASRGGAVTYEQYF.

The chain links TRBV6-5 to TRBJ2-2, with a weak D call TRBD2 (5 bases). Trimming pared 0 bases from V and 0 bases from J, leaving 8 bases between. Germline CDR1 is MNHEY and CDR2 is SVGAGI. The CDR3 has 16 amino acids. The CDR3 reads CASSYSSEANTGELFF. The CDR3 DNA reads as TGTGCCAGCAGTTACTCGTCGGAGGCGAACACCGGGGAGCTGTTTTTT.

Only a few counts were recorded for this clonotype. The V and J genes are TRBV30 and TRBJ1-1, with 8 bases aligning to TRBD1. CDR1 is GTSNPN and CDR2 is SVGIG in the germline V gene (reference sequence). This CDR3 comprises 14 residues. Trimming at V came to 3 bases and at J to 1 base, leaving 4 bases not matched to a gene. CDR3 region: CAWSKDRANTEAFF. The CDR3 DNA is TGTGCCTGGAGCAAGGACAGGGCGAACACTGAAGCTTTCTTT.

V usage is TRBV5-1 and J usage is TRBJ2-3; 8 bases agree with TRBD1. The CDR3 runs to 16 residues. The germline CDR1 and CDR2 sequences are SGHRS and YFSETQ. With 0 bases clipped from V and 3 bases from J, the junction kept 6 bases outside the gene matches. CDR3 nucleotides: TGCGCCAGCAGCTTGGATGTGGGGACAGGAACAGATACGCAGTATTTT. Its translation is CASSLDVGTGTDTQYF. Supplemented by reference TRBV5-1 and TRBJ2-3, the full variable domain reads KAGVTQTPRYLIKTRGQQVTLSCSPISGHRSVSWYQQTPGQGLQFLFEYFSETQRNKGNFPGRFSGRQFSNSRSEMNVSTLELGDSALYLCASSLDVGTGTDTQYFGPGTRLTVL.

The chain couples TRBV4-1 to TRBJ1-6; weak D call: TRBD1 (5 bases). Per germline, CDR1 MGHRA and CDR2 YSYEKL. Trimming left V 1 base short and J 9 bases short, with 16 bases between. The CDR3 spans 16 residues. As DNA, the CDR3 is TGCGCCAGCAGCCAAGTATCGGGGTGGGGGGGTTCACCCCTCCACTTT. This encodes CASSQVSGWGGSPLHF.